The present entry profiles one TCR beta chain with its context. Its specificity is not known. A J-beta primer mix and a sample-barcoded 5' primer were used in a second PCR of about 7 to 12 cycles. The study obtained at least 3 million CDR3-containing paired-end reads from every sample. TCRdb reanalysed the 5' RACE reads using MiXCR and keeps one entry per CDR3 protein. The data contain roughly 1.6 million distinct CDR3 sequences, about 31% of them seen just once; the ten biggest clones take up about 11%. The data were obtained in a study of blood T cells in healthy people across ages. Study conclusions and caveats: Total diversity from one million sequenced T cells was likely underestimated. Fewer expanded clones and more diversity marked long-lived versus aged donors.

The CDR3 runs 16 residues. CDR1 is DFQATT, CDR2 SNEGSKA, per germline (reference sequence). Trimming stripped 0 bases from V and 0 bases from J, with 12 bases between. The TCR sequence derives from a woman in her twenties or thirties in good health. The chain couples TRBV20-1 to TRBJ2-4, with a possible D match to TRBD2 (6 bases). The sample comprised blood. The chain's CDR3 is CSARDYAEGAKNIQYF. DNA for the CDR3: TGCAGTGCTAGAGATTATGCGGAGGGAGCCAAAAACATTCAGTACTTC.